This entry lists 11 T cell receptor beta chains sequenced from one sample in a study of T cell responses to AZD1222 COVID-19 vaccine. Only in-frame clones appear in the TCRdb table, and some are missing; sequencing was by immunoSEQ multiplex PCR. The sample includes 90,000 to 110,000 clones, roughly 80% seen only once; the top ten take 5%. The sequenced sample was peripheral blood, obtained on day 0 of AZD1222 vaccination. The source of these receptors is an adult in good health.

The V call is TRBV6-2 or TRBV6-3, the J call TRBJ1-5, with D hard to call. CDR1 MNHEY and CDR2 SVGEGT come from the germline V gene. The germline V and J ends were trimmed by 6 bases and 0 bases, with 6 bases remaining between them. The length of the CDR3 is 13 residues. The CDR3 nucleotides read TGTGCCAGCAGCATGAATAGCAATCAGCCCCAGCATTTT. This sequence encodes CASSMNSNQPQHF.

This chain joins TRBV18 and TRBJ2-3; 9 bases are a match to TRBD1. This CDR3 has 17 amino acids. Germline assignment: CDR1 KGHSH and CDR2 LQKENI. The V and J ends lost 3 bases and 8 bases, in that order; junction bases with no gene match: 15. The CDR3 region has the DNA TGTGCCAGCTCACCCAAAGCAGTACAGGGGGCACTAGGTACGCAGTATTTT. Encoded protein: CASSPKAVQGALGTQYF.

The V gene is TRBV7-2, the J gene TRBJ2-6; TRBD1 is a possible D gene (6 bases). Trimming shortened V by 0 bases and J by 1 base, and 10 bases separated the two germline ends. This CDR3 has 17 amino acids. Germline V gives CDR1 SGHTA, CDR2 FQGNSA. The CDR3 spells CASSLATGNSGANVLTF. The CDR3 DNA is TGTGCCAGCAGCTTAGCAACAGGGAATTCTGGGGCCAACGTCCTGACTTTC. Full variable domain (rest looked up from reference TRBV7-2 and TRBJ2-6): GAGVSQSPSNKVTEKGKDVELRCDPISGHTALYWYRQSLGQGLEFLIYFQGNSAPDKSGLPSDRFSAERTGGSVSTLTIQRTQQEDSAVYLCASSLATGNSGANVLTFGAGSRLTVL.

This clone was seen once. The rearrangement links TRBV14 to TRBJ1-1; D uncertain. The length of the CDR3 is 15 residues. V was shortened by 6 bases and J by 3 bases, with 17 bases between the two germline ends. CDR1 and CDR2 (germline): SGHDN, FVKESK. The CDR3: CASSLFGDGYTEAFF. In nucleotides, the CDR3 is TGTGCCAGCAGTCTCTTTGGTGACGGATACACTGAAGCTTTCTTT.

The gene calls are TRBV5-1 and TRBJ2-5; D not certain. Germline V gene data show CDR1 as SGHRS and CDR2 as YFSETQ. Trimming pared 0 bases from V and 5 bases from J, leaving 5 bases between. There are 12 residues in the CDR3. The CDR3 DNA reads as TGCGCCAGCAGCTTGGCAAGGGAGACCCAGTACTTC. Residues: CASSLARETQYF.

The rearrangement links TRBV7-2 to TRBJ1-5; D might be TRBD1 (5 bases). There are 15 residues in the CDR3. Germline CDR1 and CDR2: SGHTA and FQGNSA. Trimming took 1 base from V and 6 from J, leaving 13 bases between them. CDR3 loop: CASSLGTFTGQPQHF. The CDR3 DNA is TGTGCCAGCAGCTTAGGGACATTTACGGGTCAGCCCCAGCATTTT.

This chain uses TRBV29-1 with TRBJ1-1; no clear D. From germline, CDR1 is SQVTM and CDR2 ANQGSEA. The CDR3 contains 12 residues. The V gene lost 3 bases and the J gene lost 2 bases, with 7 bases spanning the gap. CDR3 nucleotide sequence: TGCAGCGTTGATGGGGAAAACACTGAAGCTTTCTTT. It yields the protein CSVDGENTEAFF.

The chain has TRBV7-6 and TRBJ2-2; no reliable D call. Germline lookup yields CDR1 SGHVS and CDR2 FNYEAQ. V shed 1 base and J shed 0 bases, with 6 bases lying between them. The length of the CDR3 is 15 residues. As DNA, the CDR3 is TGTGCCAGCAGCTTAGGGCAGTCGAACACCGGGGAGCTGTTTTTT. Its translation: CASSLGQSNTGELFF.

The CDR3 DNA sequence: TGTGCCAGCAGTGAATTGGACAGCAATCAGCCCCAGCATTTT. Amino acids: CASSELDSNQPQHF. The chain carries TRBV2 and TRBJ1-5; D not certain. CDR1 and CDR2 from the germline V gene are SNHLY and FYNNEI. The CDR3 extends over 14 amino acids. V was shortened by 2 bases and J by 1 base, with 6 bases between the two germline ends.

This clone was seen once. The chain recombines TRBV18 with TRBJ2-5; 7 bases align to TRBD1. The CDR3 has 16 residues. Trimming took 6 bases from V and 0 from J; bases not matched to a gene: 10. Germline V lookup: CDR1 KGHSH, CDR2 LQKENI. The CDR3 DNA reads as TGTGCCAGCTCGGTATACAGGGGAACGTACCAAGAGACCCAGTACTTC. As protein: CASSVYRGTYQETQYF.

There are a few counts of this clone. The chain carries TRBV19 and TRBJ1-5, with D possibly TRBD1 on 5 matching bases. The CDR3 consists of 14 residues. With 9 bases removed from V and 6 bases from J, the gap between germline ends came to 18 bases. Per germline, CDR1 LNHDA and CDR2 SQIVND (reference sequence). As DNA, the CDR3 is TGTGCCAGCCAGGGAAATGCCGGGGGTCAGCCCCAGCATTTT. Its protein is CASQGNAGGQPQHF.